The text below deals with one TCR beta chain. The antigen is not known. The data were produced by immunoSEQ multiplex PCR, yet TCRdb's version contains in-frame clones alone and is incomplete. The sample holds 60,000 or so clones, approximately 94% seen once. Trimming removed 7 bases from V and 2 bases from J, with 15 bases in between. CDR1 ENHRY and CDR2 SYGVKD come from the germline V gene. The CDR3 consists of 14 residues. This record belongs to a study of OX40 agonist ivuxolimab in advanced cancers. Study-wide results and limits: On average, a greater number of expanded clones characterised CD8+ T cells relative to CD4+.

This TCR derives from an adult with an advanced solid tumor such as melanoma, head and neck, liver or kidney cancer. The genes are TRBV10-3 and TRBJ2-7; possible D gene TRBD1, 6 bases. The sample consisted of CD4+ or CD8+ T cells sorted from blood, taken in a trial of the OX40 agonist ivuxolimab. As DNA, the CDR3 is TGTGCCATCAATCAGGGGTGGAATCCCTACGAGCAGTACTTC. Translating gives CAINQGWNPYEQYF.